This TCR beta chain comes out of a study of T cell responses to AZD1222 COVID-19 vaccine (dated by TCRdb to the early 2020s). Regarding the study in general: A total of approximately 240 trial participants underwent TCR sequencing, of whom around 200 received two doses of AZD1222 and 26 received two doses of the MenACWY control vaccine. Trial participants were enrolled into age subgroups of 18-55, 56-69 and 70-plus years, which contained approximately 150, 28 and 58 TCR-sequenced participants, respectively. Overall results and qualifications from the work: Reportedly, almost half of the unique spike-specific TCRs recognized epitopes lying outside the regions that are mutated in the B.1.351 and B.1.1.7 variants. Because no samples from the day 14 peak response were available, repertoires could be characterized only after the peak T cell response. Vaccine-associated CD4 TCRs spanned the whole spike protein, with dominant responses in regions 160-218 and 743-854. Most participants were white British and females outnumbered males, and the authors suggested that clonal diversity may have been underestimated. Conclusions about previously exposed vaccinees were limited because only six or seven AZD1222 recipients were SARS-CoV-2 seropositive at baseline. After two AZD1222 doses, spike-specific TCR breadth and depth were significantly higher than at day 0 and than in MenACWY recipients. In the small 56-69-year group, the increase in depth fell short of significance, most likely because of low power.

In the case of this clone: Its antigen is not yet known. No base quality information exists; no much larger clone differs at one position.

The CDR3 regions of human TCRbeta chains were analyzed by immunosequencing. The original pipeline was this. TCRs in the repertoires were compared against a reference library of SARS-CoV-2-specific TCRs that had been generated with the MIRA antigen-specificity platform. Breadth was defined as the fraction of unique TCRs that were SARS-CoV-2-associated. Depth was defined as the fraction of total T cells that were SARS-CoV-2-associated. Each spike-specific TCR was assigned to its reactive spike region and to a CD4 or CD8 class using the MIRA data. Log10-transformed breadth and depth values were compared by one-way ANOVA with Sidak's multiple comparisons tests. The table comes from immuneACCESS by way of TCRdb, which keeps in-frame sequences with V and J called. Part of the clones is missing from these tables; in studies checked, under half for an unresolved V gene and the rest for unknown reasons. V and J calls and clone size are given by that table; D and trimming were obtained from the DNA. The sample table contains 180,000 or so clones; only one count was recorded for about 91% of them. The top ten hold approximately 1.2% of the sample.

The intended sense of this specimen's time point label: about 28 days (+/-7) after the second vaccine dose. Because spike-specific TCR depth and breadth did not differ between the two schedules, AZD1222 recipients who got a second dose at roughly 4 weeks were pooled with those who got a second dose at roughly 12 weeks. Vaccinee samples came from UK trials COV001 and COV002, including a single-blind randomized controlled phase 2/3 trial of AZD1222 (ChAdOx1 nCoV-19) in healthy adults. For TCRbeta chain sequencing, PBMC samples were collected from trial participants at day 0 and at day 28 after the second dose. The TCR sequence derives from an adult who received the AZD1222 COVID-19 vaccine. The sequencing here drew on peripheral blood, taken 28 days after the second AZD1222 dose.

The nucleotide sequence reads TGTGCCACCAGTGGGGTCCTAGGACAGGGGACAGATACGCAGTATTTT. It specifies CATSGVLGQGTDTQYF. This chain joins TRBV24-1 to TRBJ2-3; 9 nucleotides in the junction match TRBD1. CDR3 length: 16 amino acids, cysteine to phenylalanine. CDR3 DNA is the only sequence kept; it has 48 bases, read in frame from the first base. Relative to germline, V is missing 5 bases and J is missing 3 bases, with 8 bases of the junction outside any gene match. Per the germline V gene, KGHDR is the CDR1 and SFDVKD is the CDR2.